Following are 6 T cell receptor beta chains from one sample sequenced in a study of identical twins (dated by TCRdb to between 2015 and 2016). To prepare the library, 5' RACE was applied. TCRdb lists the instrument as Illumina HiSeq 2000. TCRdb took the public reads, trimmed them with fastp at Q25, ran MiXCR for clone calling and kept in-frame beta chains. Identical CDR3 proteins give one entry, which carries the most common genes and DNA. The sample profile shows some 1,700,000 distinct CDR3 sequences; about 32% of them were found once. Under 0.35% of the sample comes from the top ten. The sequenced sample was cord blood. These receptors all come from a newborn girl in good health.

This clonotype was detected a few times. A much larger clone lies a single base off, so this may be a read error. CDR3 DNA sequence: TGTGCCAGCAGCGTAGGGGCAGAAGAGACCCAGTACTTC. Translating gives CASSVGAEETQYF. This chain links TRBV9 with TRBJ2-7; D is undetermined. The J call is doubtful: the DNA matches TRBJ2-5 better. Germline CDR1 is SGDLS and CDR2 is YYNGEE. The CDR3 loop spans 13 amino acids.

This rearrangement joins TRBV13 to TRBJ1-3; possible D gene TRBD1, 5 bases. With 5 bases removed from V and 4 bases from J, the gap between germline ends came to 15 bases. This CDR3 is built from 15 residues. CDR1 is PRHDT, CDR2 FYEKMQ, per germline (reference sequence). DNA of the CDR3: TGTGCCAGCAGCGGAAAGCAGGGACCCGGAAACACCATATATTTT. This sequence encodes CASSGKQGPGNTIYF. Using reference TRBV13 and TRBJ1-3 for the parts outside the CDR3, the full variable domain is AAGVIQSPRHLIKEKRETATLKCYPIPRHDTVYWYQQGPGQDPQFLISFYEKMQSDKGSIPDRFSAQQFSDYHSELNMSSLELGDSALYFCASSGKQGPGNTIYFGEGSWLTVV.

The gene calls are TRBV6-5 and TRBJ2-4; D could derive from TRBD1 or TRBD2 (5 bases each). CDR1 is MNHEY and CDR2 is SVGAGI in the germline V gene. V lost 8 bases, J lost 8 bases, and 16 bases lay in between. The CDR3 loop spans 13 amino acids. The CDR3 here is CASPRQGVDIQYF. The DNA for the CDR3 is TGTGCCAGCCCTAGGCAGGGAGTGGACATTCAGTACTTC.

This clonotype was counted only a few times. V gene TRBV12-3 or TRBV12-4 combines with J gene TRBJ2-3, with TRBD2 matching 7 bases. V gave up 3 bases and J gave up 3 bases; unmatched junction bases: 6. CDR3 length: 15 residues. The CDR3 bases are TGTGCCAGCAGTTTTGAGACTAGCCGGACAGATACGCAGTATTTT. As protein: CASSFETSRTDTQYF.

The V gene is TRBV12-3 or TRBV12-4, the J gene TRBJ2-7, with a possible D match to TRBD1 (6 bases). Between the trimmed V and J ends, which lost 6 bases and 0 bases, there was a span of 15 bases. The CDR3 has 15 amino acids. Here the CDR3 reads CASSQGPPRSYEQYF. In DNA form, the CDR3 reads TGTGCCAGCAGCCAGGGGCCCCCACGCTCCTACGAGCAGTACTTC.

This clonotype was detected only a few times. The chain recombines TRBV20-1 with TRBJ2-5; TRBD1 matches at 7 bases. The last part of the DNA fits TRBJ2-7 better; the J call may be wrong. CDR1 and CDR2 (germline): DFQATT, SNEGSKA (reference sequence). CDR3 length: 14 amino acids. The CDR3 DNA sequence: TGCAGTGCTGCCTCGGACAGGCAACCCTACGAGCAGTACTTC. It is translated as CSAASDRQPYEQYF.